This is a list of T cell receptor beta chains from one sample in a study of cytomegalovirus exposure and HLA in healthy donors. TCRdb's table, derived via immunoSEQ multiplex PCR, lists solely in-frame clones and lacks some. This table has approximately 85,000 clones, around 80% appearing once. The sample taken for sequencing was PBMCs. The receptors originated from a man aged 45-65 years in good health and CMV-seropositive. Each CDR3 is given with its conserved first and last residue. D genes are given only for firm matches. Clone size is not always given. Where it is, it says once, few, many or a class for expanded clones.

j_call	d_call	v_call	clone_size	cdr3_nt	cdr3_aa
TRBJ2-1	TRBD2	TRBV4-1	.	TGCGCCAGCAGCCAAGATCGGGGGACTAGCGGGAGATATGAGCAGTTCTTC	CASSQDRGTSGRYEQFF
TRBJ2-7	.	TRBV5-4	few	TGTGCCAGCAGCCCCTGGGAGAGGCGTCTCTACGAGCAGTACTTC	CASSPWERRLYEQYF
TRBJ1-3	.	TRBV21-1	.	TGTGCCAGCATCCCTATACGACCGCGCCGACGGAGGAACACCATATATTTT	CASIPIRPRRRRNTIYF
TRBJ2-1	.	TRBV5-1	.	TGCGCCAGCAGCGGATTACCGGGATCGGAAGGGAATGAGCAGTTCTTC	CASSGLPGSEGNEQFF
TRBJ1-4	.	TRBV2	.	TGTGCCAGCAGTTCCAATGTAGGGGGTACTAATGAAAAACTGTTTTTT	CASSSNVGGTNEKLFF
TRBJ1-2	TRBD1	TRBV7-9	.	TGTGCCAGCAGCTCGACAGGGGGCTCGAACTATGGCTACACCTTC	CASSSTGGSNYGYTF
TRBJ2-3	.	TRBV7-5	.	TGTGCCAGAAGCGAACCACCACAATGGGGACTAGCGGGGTCCACAGATACGCAGTATTTT	CARSEPPQWGLAGSTDTQYF
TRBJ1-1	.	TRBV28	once	TGTGCCAGCAGTTCAGTATCCGATGAAGCTTTCTTT	CASSSVSDEAFF
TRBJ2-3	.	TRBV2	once	TGTGCCAGCAGTGGTCAAGCGGGCCTCACAGATACGCAGTATTTT	CASSGQAGLTDTQYF
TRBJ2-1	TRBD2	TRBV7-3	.	TGTGCCAGCAGCTTAGGGGCTAGCGGGAGTGATGAGCAGTTCTTC	CASSLGASGSDEQFF
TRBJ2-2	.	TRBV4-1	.	TGCGCCAGCAGCCAACCCCCAAGGGGTGACACCGGGGAGCTGTTTTTT	CASSQPPRGDTGELFF
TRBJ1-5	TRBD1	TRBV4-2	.	TGTGCCAGCAGCCAAGATCAGACGGCTACTGGACAGGGTGGCCAGCCCCAGCATTTT	CASSQDQTATGQGGQPQHF
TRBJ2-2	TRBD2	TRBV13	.	TGTGCCAGCAGCCCGCGGACTAGCGGGAGTGCTGGGGAGCTGTTTTTT	CASSPRTSGSAGELFF
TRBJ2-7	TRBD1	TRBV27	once	TGTGCCAGCAGTTTATTTGGGACAGGGTCCTACGAGCAGTACTTC	CASSLFGTGSYEQYF
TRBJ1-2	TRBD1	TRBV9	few	TGTGCCAGCAGCGCCGGGACAGGGGCTGAAACCATCTATGGCTACACCTTC	CASSAGTGAETIYGYTF
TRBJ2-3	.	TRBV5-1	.	TGCGCCAGCAGCTTGGCCAGGGTGGGCACAGATACGCAGTATTTT	CASSLARVGTDTQYF
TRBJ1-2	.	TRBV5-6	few	TGTGCCAGCAGCTTACCGAGAACCAATAACTATGGCTACACCTTC	CASSLPRTNNYGYTF
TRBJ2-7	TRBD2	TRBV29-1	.	TGCAGCGTTGAGGTTACTAGCGCCTACGAGCAGTACTTC	CSVEVTSAYEQYF